The clone carrying this TCR beta chain was seen many times. Looked up from germline, CDR1 is SGHRS and CDR2 is YFSETQ. The ends were cut back, 1 base at V and 3 bases at J, with 11 bases in the middle. CDR3 length: 14 residues. This sample is part of a study of early T cells in non-severe SARS-CoV-2 infection. Study background: Unsorted whole blood bulk RNA was sequenced, with unpaired chains.

cDNA molecules, individually, were tagged with unique molecular identifiers. TCRdb re-analysed the 5' RACE reads in MiXCR, keeping a single row per CDR3 protein. The sample holds about 94,000 distinct CDR3 sequences, about 13% seen once. The TCR sequence derives from an adult who was a healthcare worker with PCR-confirmed SARS-CoV-2 infection or an uninfected control (not recorded which). The rearrangement joins TRBV5-1 to TRBJ2-7; D not certain. Sequences were obtained from whole blood. DNA of the CDR3: TGCGCCAGCAGCTTGTCCCCACCAGGCTACGAGCAGTACTTC. Translating gives CASSLSPPGYEQYF.